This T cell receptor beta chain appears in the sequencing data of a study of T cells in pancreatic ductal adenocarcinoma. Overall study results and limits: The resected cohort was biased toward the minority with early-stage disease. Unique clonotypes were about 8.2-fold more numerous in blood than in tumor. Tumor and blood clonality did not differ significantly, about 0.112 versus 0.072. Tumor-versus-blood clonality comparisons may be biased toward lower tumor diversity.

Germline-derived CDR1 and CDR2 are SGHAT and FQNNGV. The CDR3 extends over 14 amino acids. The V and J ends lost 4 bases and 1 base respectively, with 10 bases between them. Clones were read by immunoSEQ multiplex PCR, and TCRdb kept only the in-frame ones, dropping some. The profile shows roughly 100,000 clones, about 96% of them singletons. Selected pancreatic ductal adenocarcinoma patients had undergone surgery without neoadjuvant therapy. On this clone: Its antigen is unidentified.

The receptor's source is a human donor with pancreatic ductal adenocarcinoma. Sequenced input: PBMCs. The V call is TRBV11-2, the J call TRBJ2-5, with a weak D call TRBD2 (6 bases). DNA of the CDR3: TGTGCCAGCAGCTCGCCCGGGGGCCAAGAGACCCAGTACTTC. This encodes CASSSPGGQETQYF.